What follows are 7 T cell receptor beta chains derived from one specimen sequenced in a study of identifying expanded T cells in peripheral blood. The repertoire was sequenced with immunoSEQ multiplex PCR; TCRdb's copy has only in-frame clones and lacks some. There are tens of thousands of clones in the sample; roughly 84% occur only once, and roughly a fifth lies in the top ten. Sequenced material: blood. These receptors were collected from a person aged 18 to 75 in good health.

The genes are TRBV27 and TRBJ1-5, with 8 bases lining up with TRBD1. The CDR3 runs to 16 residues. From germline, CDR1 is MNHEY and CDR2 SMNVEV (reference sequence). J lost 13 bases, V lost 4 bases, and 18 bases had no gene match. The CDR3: CASSSTRQGAGSGQHF. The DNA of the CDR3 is TGTGCCAGCAGTTCAACCCGTCAGGGGGCAGGGTCAGGACAGCATTTT.

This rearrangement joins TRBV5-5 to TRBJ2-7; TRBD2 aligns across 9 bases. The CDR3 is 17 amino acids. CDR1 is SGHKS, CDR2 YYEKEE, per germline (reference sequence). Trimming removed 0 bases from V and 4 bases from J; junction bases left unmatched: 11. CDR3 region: CASSLGLAGELWYEQYF. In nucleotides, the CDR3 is TGTGCCAGCAGCTTGGGGTTAGCGGGAGAACTGTGGTACGAGCAGTACTTC. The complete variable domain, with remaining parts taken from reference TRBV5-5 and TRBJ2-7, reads DAGVTQSPTHLIKTRGQQVTLRCSPISGHKSVSWYQQVLGQGPQFIFQYYEKEERGRGNFPDRFSARQFPNYSSELNVNALLLGDSALYLCASSLGLAGELWYEQYFGPGTRLTVT.

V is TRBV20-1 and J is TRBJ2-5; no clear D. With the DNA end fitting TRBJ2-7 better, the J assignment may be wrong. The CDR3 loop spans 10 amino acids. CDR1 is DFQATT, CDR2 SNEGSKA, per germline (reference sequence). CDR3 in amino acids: CSASSNEQYF. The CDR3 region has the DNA TGCAGTGCTAGTTCGAACGAGCAGTACTTC.

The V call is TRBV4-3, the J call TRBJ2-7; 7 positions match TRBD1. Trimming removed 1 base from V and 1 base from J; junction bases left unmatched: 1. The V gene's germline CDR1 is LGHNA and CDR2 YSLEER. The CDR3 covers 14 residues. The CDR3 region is CASSQAGQSYEQYF. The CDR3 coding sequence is TGCGCCAGCAGCCAAGCGGGACAGTCCTACGAGCAGTACTTC.

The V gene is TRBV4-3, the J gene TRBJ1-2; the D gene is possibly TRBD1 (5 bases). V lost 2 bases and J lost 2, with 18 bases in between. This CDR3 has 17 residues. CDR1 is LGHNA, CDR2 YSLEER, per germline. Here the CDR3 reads CASSQHLSQTENYGYTF. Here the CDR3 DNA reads TGCGCCAGCAGCCAACACCTGTCTCAGACAGAGAACTATGGCTACACCTTC.

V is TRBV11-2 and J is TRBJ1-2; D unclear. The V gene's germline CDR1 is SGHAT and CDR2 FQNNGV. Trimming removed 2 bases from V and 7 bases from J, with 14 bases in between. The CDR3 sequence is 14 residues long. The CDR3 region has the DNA TGTGCCAGCAGCTTAAACCCAAGCATTGGTGGCTACACCTTC. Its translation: CASSLNPSIGGYTF.

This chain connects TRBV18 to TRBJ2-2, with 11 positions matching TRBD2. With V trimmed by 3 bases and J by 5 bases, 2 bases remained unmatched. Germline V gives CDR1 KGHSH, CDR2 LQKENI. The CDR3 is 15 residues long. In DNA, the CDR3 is TGTGCCAGCTCACCGACTAGCGGGGAGACCGGGGAGCTGTTTTTT. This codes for CASSPTSGETGELFF.